This entry lists 22 T cell receptor beta chains sequenced from one sample in a study of spatial heterogeneity in lung cancer (dated by TCRdb to 2018 to 2020). This specimen's time point label, interpreted: blood at routine non-recurrence follow-up after resection. TCR sequencing used whole RNA extracted from tumor and nontumor lung tissue, or from cryopreserved PBMC samples, without cell sorting. Library creation used 5' RACE. The sequencer was a NextSeq 500. Through fastp at Q25 and MiXCR, TCRdb rebuilt clones from the public reads, retaining in-frame beta chains. Rows with one shared CDR3 protein collapse into an entry with the most common genes and DNA. In this sample the table shows about 120,000 distinct CDR3 sequences, 12% of which occur a single time. 16% of the sample belongs to the ten largest clones. Sequenced material: PBMCs, taken at follow-up. These receptors all stem from a male donor with early-stage non-small cell lung cancer.

In this sample, this clonotype turned up many times. The chain is built from TRBV12-3 or TRBV12-4 and TRBJ2-3; possibly TRBD2 for D (5 bases). The CDR3 sequence is 14 residues long. Trimming left V 5 bases short and J 3 bases short, with 12 bases between. CDR3 nucleotide sequence: TGTGCCAGCAGTAGGGCAGGAGGAACAGATACGCAGTATTTT. Amino acid sequence: CASSRAGGTDTQYF.

This clonotype turned up a few times. V is TRBV6-5 and J is TRBJ2-7, with 7 positions matching TRBD1. This CDR3 is built from 15 residues. From germline, CDR1 is MNHEY and CDR2 SVGAGI. V trimming: 0 bases; J trimming: 3 bases; junction bases outside the gene matches: 5. CDR3 in DNA: TGTGCCAGCAGTTACTCGGTAACAGGGGTCTACGAGCAGTACTTC. It specifies CASSYSVTGVYEQYF.

This chain joins TRBV5-1 and TRBJ2-5, with D perhaps TRBD1 (6 bases). The CDR3 consists of 15 residues. Trimming took off 5 bases at V and 1 base at J, with 15 bases between the two ends. Germline V gene data show CDR1 as SGHRS and CDR2 as YFSETQ. The CDR3 region is CASSFRDTIQETQYF. The DNA for the CDR3 is TGCGCCAGCAGTTTTCGGGACACTATCCAAGAGACCCAGTACTTC.

This clonotype has more than one count but fewer than ten. V is TRBV7-3 and J is TRBJ2-3; D is unresolved. From germline, CDR1 is SGHTA and CDR2 FQGTGA. The CDR3 has 15 amino acids. V lost 1 base and J lost 2, with 10 bases in between. CDR3 in DNA: TGTGCCAGCAGCTTAAGTGGAGTTTTCACAGATACGCAGTATTTT. This codes for CASSLSGVFTDTQYF.

The chain combines TRBV6-1 with TRBJ2-2, with D unresolved. CDR3 length: 13 residues. V lost 0 bases to trimming and J lost 7 bases, with 6 bases between them. Germline CDR1 and CDR2: MNHNS and SASEGT. CDR3 amino acids: CASSEAGHGELFF. CDR3 nucleotides: TGTGCCAGCAGTGAAGCGGGTCACGGGGAGCTGTTTTTT.

This clonotype has at least ten counts. The chain links TRBV7-2 to TRBJ2-5; D is tentatively TRBD1 or TRBD2 (5 bases each). V lost 1 base to trimming and J lost 5 bases, with 17 bases between them. Germline CDR1 SGHTA, CDR2 FQGNSA. The CDR3 is made up of 16 amino acids. The CDR3 region has the DNA TGTGCCAGCAGCTTAGGCGCAACCTCAGGGACGGAGACCCAGTACTTC. Protein sequence: CASSLGATSGTETQYF.

A few counts support this clonotype. The V gene is TRBV2, the J gene TRBJ1-6; D unresolved. The CDR3 covers 13 residues. Per germline, CDR1 SNHLY and CDR2 FYNNEI. V was trimmed by 4 bases and J by 7 bases, leaving 8 bases between them. The CDR3: CASSVGWNSPLHF. The CDR3, as DNA: TGTGCCAGCAGTGTGGGGTGGAATTCACCCCTCCACTTT. Looking up the rest from reference TRBV2 and TRBJ1-6 gives the full variable domain: EPEVTQTPSHQVTQMGQEVILRCVPISNHLYFYWYRQILGQKVEFLVSFYNNEISEKSEIFDDQFSVERPDGSNFTLKIRSTKLEDSAMYFCASSVGWNSPLHFGNGTRLTVT.

This clonotype has a count of ten or more. This chain connects TRBV18 to TRBJ1-6, with D perhaps TRBD1 (6 bases). The V end lost 4 bases, the J end lost 8 bases, and 12 bases lay between the germline ends. Per the germline V gene, CDR1 is KGHSH and CDR2 is LQKENI. This CDR3 is built from 14 residues. CDR3 bases: TGTGCCAGCTCACAAAAGGACAGTGATTCACCCCTCCACTTT. It yields the protein CASSQKDSDSPLHF.

This clonotype was recorded at least ten times. The gene calls are TRBV10-3 and TRBJ1-5; no clear D. CDR1 and CDR2 (germline): ENHRY, SYGVKD. The V and J ends lost 2 bases and 4 bases respectively, with 9 bases between them. The CDR3 covers 14 residues. The CDR3 DNA reads as TGTGCCATCAGTGAGGGCAGAGAGAATCAGCCCCAGCATTTT. Encoded protein: CAISEGRENQPQHF.

This clonotype was picked up a small number of times. The rearrangement links TRBV12-3 or TRBV12-4 to TRBJ2-7; D might be TRBD1 (5 bases). The V end was cut by 3 bases, the J end by 4 bases, with 7 bases between. This CDR3 spans 12 amino acids. The CDR3, as DNA: TGTGCCAGCAGTTTTGACAGATACGAGCAGTACTTC. It encodes CASSFDRYEQYF.

This chain joins TRBV6-1 and TRBJ1-1, with 9 nucleotides matching TRBD1. CDR3 length: 14 residues. V was pared by 5 bases and J by 4 bases, with 5 bases of the junction left unmatched. Looked up from germline, CDR1 is MNHNS and CDR2 is SASEGT. The CDR3 DNA sequence: TGTGCCAGCAGTCGGGACAGGGTGAGCACTGAAGCTTTCTTT. Protein: CASSRDRVSTEAFF.

The chain joins TRBV6-2 or TRBV6-3 to TRBJ1-5; D possibly corresponds to TRBD1 (6 bases). CDR3 length: 16 residues. Per germline, CDR1 MNHEY and CDR2 SVGEGT. The V end lost 0 bases, the J end lost 9 bases, and 18 bases lay between the germline ends. CDR3 coding DNA: TGTGCCAGCAGTTACTCGAACAGGGCCCTTTTGGGGCCCCAGCATTTT. This sequence encodes CASSYSNRALLGPQHF.

On this clonotype itself: One end of the junction fails to match germline, which may point to a read error. The chain employs TRBV7-7 and TRBJ2-2; 9 bases line up with TRBD1. CDR1 is SSHAT and CDR2 is FNYEAQ in the germline V gene (reference sequence). This CDR3 spans 15 amino acids. CDR3 sequence (DNA): TGTGCTAGCAGCCAAGGACAGGGGAAAGGCGGGGAGCTGTTTTTT. Amino acid sequence: CASSQGQGKGGELFF.

V gene TRBV20-1 combines with J gene TRBJ1-2, with D possibly matching TRBD1 (5 bases). Germline V gene sequence: CDR1 DFQATT, CDR2 SNEGSKA (reference sequence). Trimming removed 6 bases from V and 5 bases from J, with 16 bases in between. This CDR3 region has 13 residues. For the CDR3, the DNA is TGCAGTGCGGAGGAGGGGCGAGGATATGGCTACACCTTC. Amino acids: CSAEEGRGYGYTF.

This clonotype was recorded a few times. This chain connects TRBV5-4 to TRBJ2-1, with 8 positions matching TRBD1. Trimming cost V 3 bases and J 8 bases; bases outside gene matches: 10. There are 15 residues in the CDR3. The germline gives CDR1 SGHNT, CDR2 YYREEE (reference sequence). The CDR3, as DNA: TGTGCCAGCAGCTCTGGACAGGGCCTGGTCGATGAGCAGTTCTTC. This encodes CASSSGQGLVDEQFF.

This clonotype was found a few times. The genes are TRBV5-1 and TRBJ2-5; tentative D call: TRBD2 (5 bases). V dropped 4 bases and J dropped 4 bases, with 14 bases sitting between them. Per germline, CDR1 SGHRS and CDR2 YFSETQ. The CDR3 sequence is 14 residues long. The CDR3 sequence: CASSPGMMVETQYF. CDR3 bases: TGCGCCAGCAGCCCCGGGATGATGGTAGAGACCCAGTACTTC. Variable domain in full (rest from reference TRBV5-1 and TRBJ2-5): KAGVTQTPRYLIKTRGQQVTLSCSPISGHRSVSWYQQTPGQGLQFLFEYFSETQRNKGNFPGRFSGRQFSNSRSEMNVSTLELGDSALYLCASSPGMMVETQYFGPGTRLLVL.

The table lists this clonotype with a few counts. This sequence joins TRBV6-2 or TRBV6-3 and TRBJ1-1; D remains unclear. Germline values: CDR1 MNHEY, CDR2 SVGEGT. This CDR3 has 12 amino acids. Between the trimmed V and J ends, which lost 5 bases and 4 bases, there was a span of 8 bases. CDR3 nucleotide sequence: TGTGCCAGCAGTAAATTGCGCACTGAAGCTTTCTTT. This gives the protein CASSKLRTEAFF.

The chain is built from TRBV7-2 and TRBJ1-2; a possible D gene is TRBD1 (6 bases). Germline V gene sequence: CDR1 SGHTA, CDR2 FQGNSA. V was trimmed by 2 bases and J by 6 bases, leaving 16 bases between them. CDR3 size: 15 residues. CDR3 DNA sequence: TGTGCCAGCAGCTTAAGGACAGAGGGAGTAGATGGCTACACCTTC. It specifies CASSLRTEGVDGYTF.

There are many counts of this clonotype. The chain carries TRBV7-8 and TRBJ1-1; D is unresolved. CDR1 SGHVS and CDR2 FQNEAQ come from the germline V gene. This CDR3 is built from 13 residues. The V and J ends lost 1 base and 9 bases respectively, with 12 bases between them. As DNA, the CDR3 is TGTGCCAGCAGCTTAGTACAGCTGGGGAAAGCTTTCTTT. This sequence encodes CASSLVQLGKAFF.

This clonotype has more than one count but fewer than ten. V gene TRBV6-1 combines with J gene TRBJ2-7; the match to TRBD1 covers 7 bases. The CDR3 length is 15 residues. The junction had 8 bases not matched to a gene; V was cut back by 4 bases and J by 2 bases. Germline V gives CDR1 MNHNS, CDR2 SASEGT. The CDR3 DNA follows: TGTGCCAGCAGTGTAATTTTGACAGGGACCTACGAGCAGTACTTC. This translates into CASSVILTGTYEQYF.

This clonotype has more than one count but fewer than ten. The chain combines TRBV6-2 or TRBV6-3 with TRBJ1-5; no clear D gene. The length of the CDR3 is 13 residues. V was trimmed by 5 bases and J by 6 bases, leaving 11 bases between them. Germline CDR1 is MNHEY and CDR2 is SVGEGT. DNA for the CDR3: TGTGCCAGCAGTCCTCCCGCGAGTCAGCCCCAGCATTTT. It codes for CASSPPASQPQHF.

This clonotype was counted ten times or more. The V and J genes are TRBV28 and TRBJ1-3; D call uncertain. The V end was cut by 3 bases, the J end by 0 bases, with 3 bases between. The CDR3 covers 13 residues. The germline CDR1 and CDR2 sequences are MDHEN and SYDVKM. Written as DNA, the CDR3 is TGTGCCAGCAGTTTCGCCTCTGGAAACACCATATATTTT. Translation gives CASSFASGNTIYF.